This is a list of T cell receptor beta chains from one sample in a study of T cell responses to AZD1222 COVID-19 vaccine. The repertoire was sequenced with immunoSEQ multiplex PCR; TCRdb's copy has only in-frame clones and lacks some. Altogether approximately 200,000 clones are present, under 95% being singletons, with the ten largest covering approximately 1%. The sample in question was peripheral blood, obtained 28 days after the second AZD1222 dose. The receptors come from an adult who received the AZD1222 COVID-19 vaccine. Each CDR3 is given with its conserved first and last residue. D genes are given only for firm matches. Clone size, where shown, is once, few, many, or a class for clones that have expanded.

D	size	V	J	DNA	CDR3
TRBD1	-	TRBV19	TRBJ1-5	TGTGCCAGTACGGGACAGGGGTACCCCCGTAGGCATTTT	CASTGQGYPRRHF
-	-	TRBV11-2	TRBJ2-7	TGTGCCAGCAGCTCAATACATAGCTCCTACGAGCAGTACTTC	CASSSIHSSYEQYF
-	-	TRBV2	TRBJ1-1	TGTGCCAGCAGTGATGGGGGAAACACTGAAGCTTTCTTT	CASSDGGNTEAFF
-	once	TRBV4-2	TRBJ1-5	TGTGCCAGCAGCACGGGTTATAGCAATCAGCCCCAGCATTTT	CASSTGYSNQPQHF
TRBD1	-	TRBV19	TRBJ2-4	TGTGCCAGTAGTAACCCCGGGACAGTCCGGGCCAAAAACATTCAGTACTTC	CASSNPGTVRAKNIQYF
-	-	TRBV2	TRBJ2-3	TGTGCCAGCAAAGGGTGGGCAGGGGGCACAGATACGCAGTATTTT	CASKGWAGGTDTQYF
-	-	TRBV28	TRBJ1-2	TGTGCCAGCAACCCTTGGGGGGGTTTAACTAACTATGGCTACACCTTC	CASNPWGGLTNYGYTF
-	-	TRBV6-1	TRBJ1-2	TGTGCCAGCAGTGAAGCGCGGGGAAACTATGGCTACACCTTC	CASSEARGNYGYTF
TRBD1	-	TRBV5-1	TRBJ2-1	TGCGCCAGCAGCTTGGGGGACAGGGTCACTGATGAGCAGTTCTTC	CASSLGDRVTDEQFF
-	-	TRBV2	TRBJ1-4	TGTGCCAGCAGTGAATGGGAGGGGCTTTCAACTAATGAAAAACTGTTTTTT	CASSEWEGLSTNEKLFF
-	-	TRBV2	TRBJ1-1	TGTGCCAGCGCGGGATACACTGAAGCTTTCTTT	CASAGYTEAFF
-	-	TRBV6-5	TRBJ1-5	TGTGCCAGCCGGGGAGAGGGACCTAGCAATCAGCCCCAGCATTTT	CASRGEGPSNQPQHF
-	once	TRBV3-1/TRBV3-2	TRBJ2-5	TGTGCCAGCAGCAGGGAAATCGGTATCCCAGAGACCCAGTACTTC	CASSREIGIPETQYF
TRBD2	-	TRBV5-1	TRBJ2-2	TGCGCCAGCAGCTTCAGCGGGGGGGCCGGTACCGGGGAGCTGTTTTTT	CASSFSGGAGTGELFF
TRBD1	-	TRBV5-4	TRBJ1-2	TGTGCCAGCAGCTTGGTGGGGACAGGGGGCAAGTCTGGCTACACCTTC	CASSLVGTGGKSGYTF
-	-	TRBV11-2	TRBJ2-5	TGTGCCAGCAGCTTATTTCTAGGCTTAGAGACCCAGTACTTC	CASSLFLGLETQYF
-	-	TRBV15	TRBJ2-7	TGTGCCACCAGCAGAGATCGTTACTACGAGCAGTACTTC	CATSRDRYYEQYF
TRBD2	-	TRBV4-2	TRBJ2-2	TGTGCCAGCAGCCAAATGGGGGGTGGAATAGCGGGGACGAACACCGGGGAGCTGTTTTTT	CASSQMGGGIAGTNTGELFF
TRBD1	-	TRBV5-6	TRBJ1-5	TGTGCCAGCAGCCCACAGGGGATCGTACAGCCCCAGCATTTT	CASSPQGIVQPQHF
-	-	TRBV4-3	TRBJ2-7	TGCGCCAGCAGCCAAATGAGAACATCCTACGAGCAGTACTTC	CASSQMRTSYEQYF
-	-	TRBV7-2	TRBJ2-2	TGTGCCAGCAGCAGCTACTTGACCGGGGAGCTGTTTTTT	CASSSYLTGELFF
TRBD2	-	TRBV27	TRBJ2-7	TGTGCCAGCAGAGACCCAGCGGGGTACTACGAGCAGTACTTC	CASRDPAGYYEQYF
-	-	TRBV7-9	TRBJ1-1	TGTGCCAGCAGCTTAGCCGGTGGGGGGCCGAACACTGAAGCTTTCTTT	CASSLAGGGPNTEAFF
-	-	TRBV2	TRBJ1-5	TGTGCCAGCAGTGATCTGTCGGGGGGGACTAATCAGCCCCAGCATTTT	CASSDLSGGTNQPQHF
-	once	TRBV24-1	TRBJ2-3	TGTGCCACCAGCGGTCAGGGGCCCACTTCCACAGATACGCAGTATTTT	CATSGQGPTSTDTQYF
-	-	TRBV5-1	TRBJ2-5	TGCGCCAGCAGCTTGATCAGGGGTCCAGAGACCCAGTACTTC	CASSLIRGPETQYF
-	-	TRBV6-5	TRBJ2-7	TGTGCCAGCAGTTACTCGACCCTGGGCTACTACGAGCAGTACTTC	CASSYSTLGYYEQYF
-	-	TRBV7-2	TRBJ1-2	TGTGCCAGCAGCCCAGACAGAAACTATGGCTACACCTTC	CASSPDRNYGYTF
-	-	TRBV19	TRBJ1-1	TGTGCCAGTAGTATCAACCCGGAGTGGGGGGGGTTGAACACTGAAGCTTTCTTT	CASSINPEWGGLNTEAFF
TRBD1	few	TRBV4-1	TRBJ1-2	TGCGCCAGCAGCCTCACGGACAGGGTGGATGGCTACACCTTC	CASSLTDRVDGYTF
TRBD1	-	TRBV3-1/TRBV3-2	TRBJ1-6	TGTGCCAGCAGCCAAGAGACAGGGGCAAATTCACCCCTCCACTTT	CASSQETGANSPLHF
-	few	TRBV18	TRBJ2-7	TGTGCCAGCTCACCGGGACTCTCCTACGAGCAGTACTTC	CASSPGLSYEQYF
-	-	TRBV9	TRBJ2-5	TGTGCCAGCAGCGTAGGGGGCATCAACCAAGAGACCCAGTACTTC	CASSVGGINQETQYF
-	-	TRBV28	TRBJ2-7	TGTGCCAGCAGTTTCGAGGCGACGAGGGAGCAGTACTTC	CASSFEATREQYF
-	-	TRBV6-2/TRBV6-3	TRBJ1-5	TGTGCCAGCAGTGACCCCGGGACAAGGGTTAAGCATTTT	CASSDPGTRVKHF
TRBD1	-	TRBV7-9	TRBJ1-5	TGTGCCAGCAGCCCCGGACAGGGGAACAATCAGCCCCAGCATTTT	CASSPGQGNNQPQHF
-	-	TRBV19	TRBJ2-5	TGTGCCAGTAGTATACAAGAGACCCAGTACTTC	CASSIQETQYF
-	-	TRBV7-6	TRBJ1-2	TGTGCCAGCAGCTTAGCGCGGCAGCCCCTGAGTCGGGGCTACACCTTC	CASSLARQPLSRGYTF
TRBD1	-	TRBV5-1	TRBJ1-2	TGCGCCAGCAGCTTGGAGGGGGCTGGCTATGGCTACACCTTC	CASSLEGAGYGYTF
-	once	TRBV5-4	TRBJ1-1	TGTGCCAGCAGCTTTCCGGGAGACACTGAAGCTTTCTTT	CASSFPGDTEAFF
-	once	TRBV19	TRBJ1-5	TGTGCCAGTAGTGACCGGCCTCAGCCCCAGCATTTT	CASSDRPQPQHF
-	-	TRBV29-1	TRBJ1-5	TGCAGCGTATCCAGGGAATATAGCAATCAGCCCCAGCATTTT	CSVSREYSNQPQHF
-	once	TRBV13	TRBJ1-3	TGTGCCAGCAGCTACAGGGTCGGAAACACCATATATTTT	CASSYRVGNTIYF
-	-	TRBV28	TRBJ1-2	TGTGCCAGCAGCCGCCTGGGACTGACCTTC	CASSRLGLTF
TRBD2	-	TRBV5-5	TRBJ2-3	TGTGCCAGCAGCTTGGCAGTTCTAGCGGGGGGCACAGATACGCAGTATTTT	CASSLAVLAGGTDTQYF
TRBD1	-	TRBV5-1	TRBJ1-1	TGCGCCAGCAGCTTGGACACAGGGGGCTTCACTGAAGCTTTCTTT	CASSLDTGGFTEAFF
TRBD2	-	TRBV7-2	TRBJ2-3	TGTGCCAGCAGCTTAGGGGCTAGCGGCCTCCGCACAGATACGCAGTATTTT	CASSLGASGLRTDTQYF
TRBD2	-	TRBV6-5	TRBJ2-1	TGTGCCAGCAGGCTCCTAGCGGGGGGGCCAAATGAGCAGTTCTTC	CASRLLAGGPNEQFF
-	-	TRBV27	TRBJ1-1	TGTGCCAGTGAAACACAGGGCCGGTGGAACACTGAAGCTTTCTTT	CASETQGRWNTEAFF
-	few	TRBV18	TRBJ2-5	TGTGCCAGTACATTACACCCGCCCGGGACGGCATCAGAGACCCAGTACTTC	CASTLHPPGTASETQYF
TRBD1	once	TRBV29-1	TRBJ1-2	TGCAGCGTTGAATCAGGGGGCTATGGCTACACCTTC	CSVESGGYGYTF
TRBD2	-	TRBV7-2	TRBJ2-3	TGTGCCAGCAGCTTAGCAGGGAGGGCCCCAGATACGCAGTATTTT	CASSLAGRAPDTQYF
-	-	TRBV6-6	TRBJ2-7	TGTGCCAGCAGTCAGGGGTGGTCCTACGAGCAGTACTTC	CASSQGWSYEQYF
-	-	TRBV20-1	TRBJ2-3	TGCAGTGGGAGAGACGGAGATACGCAGTATTTT	CSGRDGDTQYF
-	-	TRBV10-3	TRBJ2-7	TGTGCCATCACAGGACAGTACTCCTACGAGCAGTACTTC	CAITGQYSYEQYF
TRBD1	-	TRBV30	TRBJ1-1	TGTGCCTGGAGTGTTCAGGGGGACACTGAAGCTTTCTTT	CAWSVQGDTEAFF
-	-	TRBV3-1/TRBV3-2	TRBJ2-7	TGTGCCAGCCGGAGGGGGCCCCCCTCCTACGAGCAGTACTTC	CASRRGPPSYEQYF